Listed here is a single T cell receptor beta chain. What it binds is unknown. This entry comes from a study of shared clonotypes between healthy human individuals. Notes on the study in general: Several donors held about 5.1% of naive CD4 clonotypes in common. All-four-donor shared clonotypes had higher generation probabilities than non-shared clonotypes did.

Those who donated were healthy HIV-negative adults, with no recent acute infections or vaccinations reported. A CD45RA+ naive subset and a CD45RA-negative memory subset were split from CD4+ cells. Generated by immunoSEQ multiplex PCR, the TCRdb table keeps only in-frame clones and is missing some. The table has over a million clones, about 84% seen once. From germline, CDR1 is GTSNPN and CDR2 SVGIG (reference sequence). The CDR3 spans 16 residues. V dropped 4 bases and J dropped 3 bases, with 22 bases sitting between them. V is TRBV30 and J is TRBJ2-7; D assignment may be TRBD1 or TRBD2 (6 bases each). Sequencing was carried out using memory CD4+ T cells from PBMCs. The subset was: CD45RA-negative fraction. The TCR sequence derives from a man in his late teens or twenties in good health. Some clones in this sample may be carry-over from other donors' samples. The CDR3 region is CAWKGRRGQGNYEQYF. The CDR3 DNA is TGTGCCTGGAAGGGGCGTCGGGGGCAGGGGAACTACGAGCAGTACTTC.